A single sample is the source of the 24 T cell receptor beta chains below, sequenced in a study of blood T cell repertoires in COVID-19. This table comes from immunoSEQ multiplex PCR, and its TCRdb copy is limited to in-frame clones, with some not included. The sample carries around 61,000 clones, under 90% recorded once. Input material: peripheral blood. The receptor set was obtained from a man in his 60s with acute or convalescent COVID-19.

The V and J genes are TRBV11-2 and TRBJ1-6; TRBD1 matches 8 bases. There are 17 residues in the CDR3. Losses at the gene ends were 0 bases for V and 8 bases for J; bases not matched to a gene: 9. Germline V gives CDR1 SGHAT, CDR2 FQNNGV. CDR3 sequence: CASSLDLLGQGDSPLHF. The CDR3 region has the DNA TGTGCCAGCAGCTTAGATCTCCTCGGACAGGGAGATTCACCCCTCCACTTT.

This sequence joins TRBV14 and TRBJ1-4; D possibly corresponds to TRBD1 (5 bases). CDR3 length: 15 residues. Germline V lookup: CDR1 SGHDN, CDR2 FVKESK. The ends were cut back, 1 base at V and 6 bases at J, with 12 bases in the middle. CDR3 coding DNA: TGTGCCAGCAGCCAAGTCTGGGGGGATGATGAAAAACTGTTTTTT. It yields the protein CASSQVWGDDEKLFF.

The chain has TRBV3-1 (or the pseudogene TRBV3-2) and TRBJ2-3; D unclear. The CDR3 length is 13 residues. The V end lost 1 base, the J end lost 5 bases, and 7 bases lay between the germline ends. In germline, CDR1 is LGHDT, CDR2 YNNKEL (reference sequence). The CDR3 sequence is CASSQVTGDTQYF. Written as DNA, the CDR3 is TGTGCCAGCAGCCAAGTTACGGGAGATACGCAGTATTTT.

In its sample, this clone is medium-sized (0.01 to 0.1%). The chain uses TRBV6-5 and TRBJ1-1, with TRBD1 matching 8 bases. V shed 6 bases, J shed 4 bases, and the junction held 4 bases outside the gene matches. CDR1 MNHEY and CDR2 SVGAGI come from the germline V gene. There are 13 residues in the CDR3. The CDR3 nucleotides read TGTGCCAGCAGAACAGGGGGTGGCACTGAAGCTTTCTTT. It specifies CASRTGGGTEAFF.

The chain has TRBV6-2 or TRBV6-3 and TRBJ1-6, with 10 bases fitting TRBD1. There are 16 residues in the CDR3. The germline V gene has CDR1 MNHEY and CDR2 SVGEGT. Trimming at V came to 4 bases and at J to 11 bases, leaving 11 bases not matched to a gene. CDR3 sequence reads: CASSFTPGQGRPPLHF. CDR3 nucleotides: TGTGCCAGCAGTTTCACTCCGGGACAGGGGCGTCCACCCCTCCACTTT.

The chain is built from TRBV10-3 and TRBJ2-1; TRBD2 matches at 8 bases. The V gene end was trimmed by 7 bases and the J gene end by 5 bases; junction bases not matched to a gene: 10. CDR1 is ENHRY, CDR2 SYGVKD, per germline. The CDR3 length is 15 residues. In DNA form, the CDR3 reads TGTGCCATCACCAGCGGGGGCCCATCTAACAATGAGCAGTTCTTC. It yields the protein CAITSGGPSNNEQFF.

Here the CDR3 DNA reads TGTGCCAGCAGCAAACCGGGACAGGGGGCGGGAGAGCAGTACTTC. Its translation is CASSKPGQGAGEQYF. The gene calls are TRBV7-9 and TRBJ2-7, with 12 positions matching TRBD1. Germline CDR1 is SEHNR and CDR2 is FQNEAQ (reference sequence). The CDR3 covers 15 residues. V lost 5 bases, J lost 7 bases, and 9 bases stayed unmatched.

This clone was seen just once. As DNA, the CDR3 is TGTGCCAGCAGCAAAGGGGACAGGGTTTACTATGGCTACACCTTC. This translates into CASSKGDRVYYGYTF. The V call is TRBV14, the J call TRBJ1-2, with 9 bases that match TRBD1. The CDR3 sequence is 15 residues long. The germline CDR1 and CDR2 sequences are SGHDN and FVKESK. J lost 3 bases, V lost 5 bases, and 7 bases had no gene match.

CDR3 coding DNA: TGCGCCAGCAGCGAAACTAGCGGGACTACCTACAATGAGCAGTTCTTC. Translation: CASSETSGTTYNEQFF. The chain carries TRBV5-1 and TRBJ2-1; 10 nucleotides align to TRBD2. The CDR3 spans 16 residues. Per the germline V gene, CDR1 is SGHRS and CDR2 is YFSETQ. V was pared by 4 bases and J by 2 bases, with 6 bases of the junction left unmatched.

This chain uses TRBV6-5 with TRBJ1-5; D call uncertain. V lost 1 base to trimming and J lost 5 bases, with 6 bases between them. Germline V CDR1 and CDR2: MNHEY, SVGAGI. The CDR3 covers 13 residues. The CDR3 sequence is CASSYYGDQPQHF. The CDR3 DNA is TGTGCCAGCAGTTACTACGGAGATCAGCCCCAGCATTTT.

The chain combines TRBV29-1 with TRBJ1-2; the D gene is possibly TRBD1 (6 bases). The CDR3 extends over 17 amino acids. Germline-derived CDR1 and CDR2 are SQVTM and ANQGSEA. Trimming shortened V by 6 bases and J by 4 bases, and 27 bases separated the two germline ends. The CDR3 DNA reads TGCAGCGTCCTCCGAAGGGCAGGACAGCCAGGATTCTATGGCTACACCTTC. Amino acids: CSVLRRAGQPGFYGYTF. The variable domain in full, completed from reference TRBV29-1 and TRBJ1-2, reads SAVISQKPSRDICQRGTSLTIQCQVDSQVTMMFWYRQQPGQSLTLIATANQGSEATYESGFVIDKFPISRPNLTFSTLTVSNMSPEDSSIYLCSVLRRAGQPGFYGYTFGSGTRLTVV.

Notes on this clone: A read error may explain this, as a much larger clone is one base away. The same CDR3 is also encoded by other DNA sequences in this sample. This chain joins TRBV12-3 or TRBV12-4 and TRBJ1-1, with D possibly being TRBD1 (5 bases). This CDR3 comprises 13 residues. The V and J ends lost 3 bases and 1 base respectively, with 6 bases between them. The chain's CDR3 is CASSFDRNTEAFF. The CDR3 bases are TGTGCCAGCAGTTTTGACAGGAACACTGAAGCTTTCTTT.

The chain employs TRBV6-4 and TRBJ2-7; 9 bases are shared with TRBD1. Germline V lookup: CDR1 MRHNA, CDR2 SNTAGT. The CDR3 is made up of 13 amino acids. V gave up 4 bases and J gave up 3 bases; unmatched junction bases: 1. The CDR3 nucleotides are TGTGCCAGCAGTGTGGACAGGGGCTACGAGCAGTACTTC. Encoded protein: CASSVDRGYEQYF.

Only a few counts were recorded for this clone. The V and J genes are TRBV3-1 (or the pseudogene TRBV3-2) and TRBJ1-5, with a possible D match to TRBD1 (5 bases). Germline V gene sequence: CDR1 LGHDT, CDR2 YNNKEL (reference sequence). The CDR3 is 15 amino acids. Trimming pared 1 base from V and 0 bases from J, leaving 7 bases between. This CDR3 reads CASSQGRDSNQPQHF. The CDR3 DNA reads as TGTGCCAGCAGCCAAGGCAGGGATAGCAATCAGCCCCAGCATTTT.

The rearrangement joins TRBV3-1 (or the pseudogene TRBV3-2) to TRBJ2-7; the match to TRBD1 covers 9 bases. The CDR3 has 17 residues. J was trimmed by 0 bases and V by 2 bases; bases with no gene match: 8. Germline assignment: CDR1 LGHDT and CDR2 YNNKEL (reference sequence). The CDR3 spells CASSQTGGAPLSYEQYF. CDR3 nucleotide sequence: TGTGCCAGCAGCCAAACAGGGGGCGCGCCCCTCTCCTACGAGCAGTACTTC.

V gene TRBV27 combines with J gene TRBJ1-2; 11 bases match TRBD1. The CDR3 runs 15 residues. The V gene end was trimmed by 5 bases and the J gene end by 4 bases; junction bases not matched to a gene: 6. CDR1 and CDR2 from the germline V gene are MNHEY and SMNVEV (reference sequence). The CDR3 nucleotides are TGTGCCAGCAGTCCCGGACAGGGGGCAAGCTATGGCTACACCTTC. The encoded protein is CASSPGQGASYGYTF.

This clone was observed once. This rearrangement joins TRBV27 to TRBJ2-3, with D possibly being TRBD1 (5 bases). V was clipped by 7 bases and J by 2 bases, with 19 bases between them. Germline CDR1 is MNHEY and CDR2 is SMNVEV (reference sequence). The CDR3 has 16 amino acids. The CDR3: CASKVGVRGPTDTQYF. The CDR3 coding sequence is TGTGCCAGCAAAGTCGGTGTTAGGGGCCCCACAGATACGCAGTATTTT.

The J gene is TRBJ2-2, the V gene TRBV24-1; 7 bases are shared with TRBD2. With 5 bases clipped from V and 13 bases from J, the junction kept 15 bases outside the gene matches. The CDR3 is 15 amino acids. Germline CDR1 and CDR2: KGHDR and SFDVKD. The CDR3 DNA sequence: TGTGCCACCAGTGCGTCCCCTGCGACCCAGCGGGGGCTGTTTTTT. Translating gives CATSASPATQRGLFF.

The table lists this clone with a few counts. The chain carries TRBV2 and TRBJ1-2, with D hard to call. The germline CDR1 and CDR2 sequences are SNHLY and FYNNEI. V was clipped by 10 bases and J by 3 bases, with 15 bases between them. The CDR3 contains 13 residues. CDR3 bases: TGTGCCACTAGCGTCCAGTACTACTATGGCTACACCTTC. Amino acid sequence: CATSVQYYYGYTF.

This chain links TRBV10-2 with TRBJ1-1; 8 bases are a match to TRBD1. Germline trimming cut 4 bases from V and 7 bases from J; bases unmatched to any gene: 5. CDR1 is WSHSY, CDR2 SAAADI, per germline. The CDR3 covers 13 residues. CDR3 in amino acids: CASSGGQDIEAFF. The CDR3 nucleotides are TGCGCCAGCAGTGGGGGACAGGACATTGAAGCTTTCTTT.

This chain uses TRBV7-9 with TRBJ2-3; D is uncertain. The CDR3 extends over 12 amino acids. The germline gives CDR1 SEHNR, CDR2 FQNEAQ (reference sequence). V dropped 10 bases and J dropped 3 bases, with 11 bases sitting between them. CDR3 protein: CATHSGTDTQYF. Here the CDR3 DNA reads TGTGCCACTCACTCAGGTACAGATACGCAGTATTTT.

The chain carries TRBV5-1 and TRBJ2-6; D remains ambiguous. CDR3 length: 17 residues. V dropped 1 base and J dropped 4 bases, with 15 bases sitting between them. Germline CDR1 SGHRS, CDR2 YFSETQ. The CDR3 DNA follows: TGCGCCAGCAGCTTGATAATCGGCCGAGGAGGGGCCAACGTCCTGACTTTC. Residues: CASSLIIGRGGANVLTF.

The chain has TRBV2 and TRBJ1-4; D is undetermined. The germline CDR1 and CDR2 sequences are SNHLY and FYNNEI. CDR3 length: 13 amino acids. Trimming took off 10 bases at V and 5 bases at J, with 14 bases between the two ends. The CDR3 DNA is TGTGCCACGGCCACGGGTTGGAATGAAAAACTGTTTTTT. Translation gives CATATGWNEKLFF.

The chain is built from TRBV24-1 and TRBJ2-1, with D tentatively TRBD2 (5 bases). Trimming took off 11 bases at V and 6 bases at J, with 10 bases between the two ends. Germline V gene sequence: CDR1 KGHDR, CDR2 SFDVKD. The CDR3 covers 11 residues. In DNA, the CDR3 is TGTGCCATCGCGCGGGTCAATGAGCAGTTCTTC. Protein sequence: CAIARVNEQFF.